Below are 15 T cell receptor beta chains sequenced from a single sample in a study of breast tumors, draining lymph nodes, adjacent tissues. TCRdb reprocessed the multiplex PCR reads with MiXCR, giving one entry per CDR3 protein. The sample shows approximately 63,000 distinct CDR3 sequences, less than 60% of them seen only once. Sequenced: breast tumor tissue. The source of these receptors is a female donor with breast cancer. Some clones in this sample may be carry-over from other donors' samples.

This clonotype was counted ten times or more. The CDR3 sequence: CASSLGTSGRGTDTQYF. DNA for the CDR3: TGCGCCAGCAGCCTCGGGACTAGCGGGAGGGGGACAGATACGCAGTATTTT. The V and J genes are TRBV4-3 and TRBJ2-3; 16 bases are a match to TRBD2. CDR3 length equals 17 residues. In germline, CDR1 is LGHNA, CDR2 YSLEER. V shed 4 bases, J shed 3 bases, and the junction held 4 bases outside the gene matches.

Of note for this clonotype: Sequence at one end of the junction differs from germline and may be a read error. This chain connects TRBV7-9 to TRBJ1-3; D gene ambiguous. CDR1 and CDR2 (germline): SEHNR, FQNEAQ (reference sequence). CDR3 length: 14 residues. DNA for the CDR3: TGTGCCAGCAGCTTCCACAGCACTGGAAGCACCATATATTTT. It codes for CASSFHSTGSTIYF.

In this sample, this clonotype turned up many times. This chain uses TRBV14 with TRBJ2-7, with 8 bases lining up with TRBD1. Germline V lookup: CDR1 SGHDN, CDR2 FVKESK. This CDR3 is 15 amino acids long. Trimming removed 0 bases from V and 4 bases from J; junction bases left unmatched: 5. This chain's CDR3 is CASSQDRRQGYEQYF. The CDR3 nucleotides read TGTGCCAGCAGCCAAGATCGGAGACAGGGGTACGAGCAGTACTTC.

This clonotype was counted at least ten times. The genes are TRBV30 and TRBJ2-1; D not resolved. V was trimmed by 1 base and J by 6 bases, leaving 10 bases between them. Germline values: CDR1 GTSNPN, CDR2 SVGIG (reference sequence). The CDR3 covers 13 residues. CDR3 region: CAWSDQTGNEQFF. CDR3 nucleotides: TGTGCCTGGAGTGACCAGACGGGCAATGAGCAGTTCTTC.

The chain couples TRBV7-9 to TRBJ2-7; 9 bases are shared with TRBD2. V trimming: 6 bases; J trimming: 7 bases; junction bases outside the gene matches: 16. The CDR3 spans 16 residues. CDR1 is SEHNR, CDR2 FQNEAQ, per germline (reference sequence). CDR3 in DNA: TGTGCCAGCAGTGCTAGGCGTCCTAGCGGGAACAGGGAGCAGTACTTC. Translating it yields CASSARRPSGNREQYF.

As to this clonotype: A read error may produce the germline difference seen at one junction end. The V gene is TRBV5-1, the J gene TRBJ2-1; D call uncertain. CDR1 is SGHRS, CDR2 YFSETQ, per germline. CDR3 length: 13 amino acids. DNA for the CDR3: TGCGCCAGCAGACCGACACCTTACGATGACCAGTTCTTC. This codes for CASRPTPYDDQFF.

This chain links TRBV11-1 with TRBJ2-6; D call uncertain. This CDR3 spans 16 amino acids. Per the germline V gene, CDR1 is SGHAT and CDR2 is FQDESV (reference sequence). Trimming stripped 6 bases from V and 4 bases from J, with 16 bases between. In DNA form, the CDR3 reads TGTGCCAGCAGTTCGTACGACCTCTCAGGGGCCAACGTCCTGACTTTC. It codes for CASSSYDLSGANVLTF. Full variable domain (outside the CDR3, taken from reference TRBV11-1 and TRBJ2-6): EAEVAQSPRYKITEKSQAVAFWCDPISGHATLYWYRQILGQGPELLVQFQDESVVDDSQLPKDRFSAERLKGVDSTLKIQPAELGDSAMYLCASSSYDLSGANVLTFGAGSRLTVL.

V and J are TRBV6-5 and TRBJ2-5; D gene ambiguous. In germline, CDR1 is MNHEY, CDR2 SVGAGI. This CDR3 spans 14 amino acids. With 2 bases removed from V and 5 bases from J, the gap between germline ends came to 12 bases. The CDR3 sequence is CASSYGWAGETQYF. The CDR3 region has the DNA TGTGCCAGCAGTTACGGGTGGGCCGGGGAGACCCAGTACTTC.

This clonotype showed up many times. This chain connects TRBV20-1 to TRBJ2-7; 8 bases align to TRBD2. Germline-derived CDR1 and CDR2 are DFQATT and SNEGSKA (reference sequence). Losses at the gene ends were 6 bases for V and 2 bases for J; bases not matched to a gene: 15. This CDR3 contains 16 residues. CDR3 sequence reads: CSAPNLLAAVPYEQYF. In DNA, the CDR3 is TGCAGTGCCCCGAACCTACTAGCGGCCGTTCCCTACGAGCAGTACTTC.

This chain connects TRBV11-2 to TRBJ2-6, with D hard to call. Germline-derived CDR1 and CDR2 are SGHAT and FQNNGV. V gave up 4 bases and J gave up 4 bases, with 14 bases separating them. The CDR3 is 16 residues long. In DNA, the CDR3 is TGTGCCAGCAGCTCCCTAGAGAAAGGGGGGGCCAACGTCCTGACTTTC. This encodes CASSSLEKGGANVLTF.

A note on this clonotype: One end of the junction varies from germline; a read error may be responsible. This rearrangement joins TRBV9 to TRBJ1-6; TRBD1 aligns across 8 bases. CDR3 length: 14 residues. Germline assignment: CDR1 SGDLS and CDR2 YYNGEE. The CDR3 region is CASSAGTGHSPLHF. For the CDR3, the DNA is TGCGCCAGCAGCGCAGGGACAGGTCATTCACCCCTCCACTTT.

There are a few counts of this clonotype. The DNA is left out, because the CDR3 cannot be placed on it with certainty; the CDR3 is given as TCRdb lists it. V gene TRBV7-6 combines with J gene TRBJ2-7; TRBD1, the table's D call, lacks a check against the DNA. Germline V gene lookup returns CDR1 SGHVS and CDR2 FNYEAQ. With termini counted, the CDR3 has 22 amino acids. CDR3 region: CASSFYICSARGDRGLGYEQYF.

V usage is TRBV20-1 and J usage is TRBJ2-1, with D maybe TRBD2 (5 bases). The CDR3 is made up of 14 amino acids. Germline lookup yields CDR1 DFQATT and CDR2 SNEGSKA (reference sequence). V was shortened by 8 bases and J by 7 bases, with 21 bases between the two germline ends. CDR3 residues: CSQCGPSPTNEQFF. The CDR3 region has the DNA TGCAGTCAGTGCGGACCTAGCCCCACGAATGAGCAGTTCTTC.

This clonotype was detected many times. J is TRBJ1-3 and V is TRBV7-6; 9 bases map to TRBD1. The germline CDR1 and CDR2 sequences are SGHVS and FNYEAQ. The CDR3 length is 13 residues. The V segment lost 5 bases and the J segment 10 bases; nucleotides outside the gene matches: 6. The CDR3 DNA sequence: TGTGCCAGCAGCCCCGGGACAGGGAATACCATATATTTT. Protein sequence: CASSPGTGNTIYF.

This clonotype was seen ten or more times. V gene TRBV2 combines with J gene TRBJ2-2, with a weak D call TRBD2 (6 bases). Germline CDR1 is SNHLY and CDR2 is FYNNEI. The V and J ends lost 2 bases and 4 bases respectively, with 8 bases between them. CDR3 size: 14 residues. DNA for the CDR3: TGTGCCAGCAGTGAAAGGAGGGGCACCGGGGAGCTGTTTTTT. Encoded protein: CASSERRGTGELFF.